There are a few counts of the clone carrying this TCR beta chain. Its specificity is not known. These data originate in a study of early T cells in non-severe SARS-CoV-2 infection. Study context: Sequencing of bulk RNA from unsorted whole blood was done, without chain pairing.

Study conclusions and caveats: VDJdb matching, biased toward anti-spike CD8 responses, missed private and CD4 specificities.

The CDR3 is made up of 17 amino acids. Germline CDR1 reads MNHEY; CDR2 reads SMNVEV (reference sequence). Losses at the gene ends were 0 bases for V and 4 bases for J; bases not matched to a gene: 8. Attachment of unique molecular identifiers was made to individual cDNA molecules. TCRdb redid the calling of the 5' RACE reads with MiXCR, one entry per CDR3 protein. The table shows about 49,000 distinct CDR3 sequences, with about 12% occurring only once. The J gene is TRBJ1-2, the V gene TRBV27; the match to TRBD1 covers 10 bases. What was sequenced was whole blood. The receptor was derived from an adult who was a healthcare worker with PCR-confirmed SARS-CoV-2 infection or an uninfected control (not recorded which). CDR3 sequence: CASSLSPLGDRGYGYTF. The CDR3 DNA reads TGTGCCAGCAGTTTATCTCCACTGGGGGACAGGGGCTATGGCTACACCTTC.